Each of the 10 T cell receptor beta chains below was sequenced from the same sample in a study of regulatory dendritic cells for organ transplantation. Allogeneic regulatory or mature dendritic cells were co-cultured for approximately 5 days with CFSE-labeled sorted T cells at 1:10. These receptors lack a known antigen. Measured with immunoSEQ multiplex PCR; TCRdb has only the in-frame clones, and not every one. The data hold 9,500 to 15,000 clones, with 62% observed a single time. The sequencing sample was made of naive CD8+ T cells from blood cultured with dendritic cells. As for subset: CD45RA+ naive T cells. These receptors all come from a human donor in good health.

The chain links TRBV9 to TRBJ1-4; 7 bases agree with TRBD1. Germline CDR1 SGDLS, CDR2 YYNGEE. Trimming cost V 4 bases and J 10 bases; bases outside gene matches: 13. There are 15 residues in the CDR3. The CDR3 protein is CASSPDDRALGKLFF. The CDR3 region has the DNA TGTGCCAGCAGCCCCGACGACAGGGCGCTGGGAAAACTGTTTTTT.

In this sample, this clone is medium-sized. This chain connects TRBV14 to TRBJ1-4; D gene uncertain. The V gene lost 7 bases and the J gene lost 8 bases, with 17 bases spanning the gap. Per germline, CDR1 SGHDN and CDR2 FVKESK. The CDR3 contains 14 residues. CDR3 DNA: TGTGCCAGCACTAAAGGAGGGAAAGTCGAAAAACTGTTTTTT. It is translated as CASTKGGKVEKLFF.

This clone came up a few times. This chain links TRBV7-9 with TRBJ1-1, with D possibly matching TRBD1 (6 bases). This CDR3 contains 14 residues. Germline CDR1 is SEHNR and CDR2 is FQNEAQ (reference sequence). The V end was cut by 3 bases, the J end by 4 bases, with 12 bases between. The CDR3 here is CASSFGGGGTEAFF. The CDR3 nucleotides are TGTGCCAGCAGCTTCGGGGGCGGGGGCACTGAAGCTTTCTTT.

The CDR3 here is CASSPPGQWPGYTF. In nucleotides, the CDR3 is TGTGCCAGCAGCCCCCCGGGACAGTGGCCCGGCTACACCTTC. This chain uses TRBV7-9 with TRBJ1-2; the match to TRBD1 covers 7 bases. The CDR3 loop spans 14 amino acids. CDR1 is SEHNR, CDR2 FQNEAQ, per germline (reference sequence). The trim removed 5 bases at V and 8 bases at J, leaving 11 bases unmatched.

In this sample, this clone turned up once. V usage is TRBV5-1 and J usage is TRBJ2-1; weak D call: TRBD2 (6 bases). Germline CDR1 is SGHRS and CDR2 is YFSETQ. CDR3 length: 15 amino acids. V was clipped by 1 base and J by 0 bases, with 8 bases between them. This chain's CDR3 is CASSLTSSSYNEQFF. The CDR3, as DNA: TGCGCCAGCAGCTTGACTAGCAGCTCCTACAATGAGCAGTTCTTC.

The V gene is TRBV4-1, the J gene TRBJ2-1, with 11 nucleotides matching TRBD2. CDR1 and CDR2 from the germline V gene are MGHRA and YSYEKL. The CDR3 spans 15 residues. Germline trimming cut 5 bases from V and 2 bases from J; bases unmatched to any gene: 2. CDR3 protein: CASSLAGGTYNEQFF. DNA for the CDR3: TGCGCCAGCAGCTTAGCGGGGGGGACCTACAATGAGCAGTTCTTC.

The chain uses TRBV9 and TRBJ1-1; 9 bases are a match to TRBD1. The V and J ends lost 4 bases and 1 base, in that order; junction bases with no gene match: 5. The CDR3 runs 15 residues. In germline, CDR1 is SGDLS, CDR2 YYNGEE. The CDR3 region has the DNA TGTGCCAGCAGCCTCGGGACAGGGCGGAACACTGAAGCTTTCTTT. It yields the protein CASSLGTGRNTEAFF.

The chain carries TRBV5-5 and TRBJ2-7, with D perhaps matching TRBD1 (6 bases). The CDR3 has 16 residues. The V end was cut by 5 bases, the J end by 3 bases, with 21 bases between. CDR1 and CDR2 from the germline V gene are SGHKS and YYEKEE (reference sequence). The CDR3 DNA follows: TGTGCCAGCAGGACTACTCCCGGGACACCGTTCTACGAGCAGTACTTC. Amino acids: CASRTTPGTPFYEQYF.

This clone was seen only a few times. The V and J genes are TRBV7-9 and TRBJ2-3; 9 bases are a match to TRBD2. The CDR3 has 18 amino acids. The V gene's germline CDR1 is SEHNR and CDR2 FQNEAQ (reference sequence). J gave up 6 bases and V 1 base, and 14 bases lay outside the gene matches. The DNA of the CDR3 is TGTGCCAGCAGCTTAGGTTGGTCTAGCGGGGCCGCACGGGATACGCAGTATTTT. Its translation: CASSLGWSSGAARDTQYF.

The V and J genes are TRBV19 and TRBJ2-7; D is perhaps TRBD1 (5 bases). V was clipped by 6 bases and J by 3 bases, with 15 bases between them. This CDR3 contains 14 residues. CDR1 is LNHDA, CDR2 SQIVND, per germline (reference sequence). This CDR3 reads CASSLGQGYYEQYF. In DNA form, the CDR3 reads TGTGCCAGTAGCCTTGGGCAGGGCTACTACGAGCAGTACTTC.